This TCR beta chain was documented in a study of CD8 T cells in Susac syndrome. cDNA came from approximately 0.5 to 1 ug RNA primed by random hexamers. TCRdb re-analysed the immunoSEQ multiplex PCR reads in MiXCR, keeping a single row per CDR3 protein. The sample lists 300,000 to 350,000 distinct CDR3 sequences, 92% seen once, with roughly 0.064% in the top ten. The CDR3 is 13 amino acids. Per germline, CDR1 SGHDN and CDR2 FVKESK. V was clipped by 6 bases and J by 3 bases, with 12 bases between them. The genes are TRBV14 and TRBJ2-7; the D call may be TRBD1 or TRBD2 (5 bases each). The clonotype comes from a human donor with multiple sclerosis. Sequenced sample: CD4+ T cells from PBMCs. Written as DNA, the CDR3 is TGTGCCAGCAGTCAACGGGGCGTCTACGAGCAGTACTTC. As protein: CASSQRGVYEQYF.